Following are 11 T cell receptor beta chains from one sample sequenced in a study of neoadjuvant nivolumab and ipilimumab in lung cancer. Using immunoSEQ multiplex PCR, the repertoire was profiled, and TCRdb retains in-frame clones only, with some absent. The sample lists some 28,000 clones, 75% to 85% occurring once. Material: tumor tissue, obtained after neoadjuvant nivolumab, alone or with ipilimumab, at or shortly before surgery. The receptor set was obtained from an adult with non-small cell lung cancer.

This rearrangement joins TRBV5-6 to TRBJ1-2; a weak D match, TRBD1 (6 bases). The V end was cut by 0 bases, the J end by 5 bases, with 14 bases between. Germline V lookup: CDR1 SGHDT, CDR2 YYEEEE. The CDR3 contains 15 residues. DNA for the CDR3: TGTGCCAGCAGCTTGGATCGGGGGCTGAGATATGGCTACACCTTC. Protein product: CASSLDRGLRYGYTF.

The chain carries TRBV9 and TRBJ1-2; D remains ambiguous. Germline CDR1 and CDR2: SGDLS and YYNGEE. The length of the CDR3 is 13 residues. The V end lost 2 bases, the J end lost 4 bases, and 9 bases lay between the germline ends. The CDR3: CASSVTVSYGYTF. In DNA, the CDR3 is TGTGCCAGCAGCGTTACCGTCTCCTATGGCTACACCTTC.

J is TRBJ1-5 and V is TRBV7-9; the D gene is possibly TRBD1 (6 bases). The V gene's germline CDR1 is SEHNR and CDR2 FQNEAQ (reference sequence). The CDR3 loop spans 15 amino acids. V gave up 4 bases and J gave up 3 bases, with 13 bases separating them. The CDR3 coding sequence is TGTGCCAGCAGCTCCAGCGGACAGCCCAATCAGCCCCAGCATTTT. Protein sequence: CASSSSGQPNQPQHF.

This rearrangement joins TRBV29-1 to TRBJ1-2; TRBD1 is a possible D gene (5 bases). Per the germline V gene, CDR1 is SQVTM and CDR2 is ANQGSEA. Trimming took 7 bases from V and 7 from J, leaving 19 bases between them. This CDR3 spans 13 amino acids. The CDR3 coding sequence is TGCAGCGCACTTGATCAGGGAATGCTTGGCTACACCTTC. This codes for CSALDQGMLGYTF. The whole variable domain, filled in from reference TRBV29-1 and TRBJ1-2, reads SAVISQKPSRDICQRGTSLTIQCQVDSQVTMMFWYRQQPGQSLTLIATANQGSEATYESGFVIDKFPISRPNLTFSTLTVSNMSPEDSSIYLCSALDQGMLGYTFGSGTRLTVV.

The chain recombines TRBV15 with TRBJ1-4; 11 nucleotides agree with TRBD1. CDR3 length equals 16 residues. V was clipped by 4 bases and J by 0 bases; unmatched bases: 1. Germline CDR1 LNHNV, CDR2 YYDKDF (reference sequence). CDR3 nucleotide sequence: TGTGCCACCAGCAAGGGACAGGGGGCAACTAATGAAAAACTGTTTTTT. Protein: CATSKGQGATNEKLFF.

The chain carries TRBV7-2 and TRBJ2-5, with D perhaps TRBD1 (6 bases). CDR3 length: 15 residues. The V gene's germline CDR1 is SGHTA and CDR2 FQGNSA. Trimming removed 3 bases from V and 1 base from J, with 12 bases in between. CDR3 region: CASSFPGQVQETQYF. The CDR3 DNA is TGTGCCAGCAGCTTCCCGGGACAAGTCCAAGAGACCCAGTACTTC. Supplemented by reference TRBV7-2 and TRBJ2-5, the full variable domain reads GAGVSQSPSNKVTEKGKDVELRCDPISGHTALYWYRQSLGQGLEFLIYFQGNSAPDKSGLPSDRFSAERTGGSVSTLTIQRTQQEDSAVYLCASSFPGQVQETQYFGPGTRLLVL.

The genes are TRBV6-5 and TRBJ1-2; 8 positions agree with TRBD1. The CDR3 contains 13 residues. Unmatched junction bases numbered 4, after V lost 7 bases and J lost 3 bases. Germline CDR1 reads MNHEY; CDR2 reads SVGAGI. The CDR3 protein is CASNQGQDYGYTF. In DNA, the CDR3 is TGTGCCAGCAACCAGGGACAGGACTATGGCTACACCTTC.

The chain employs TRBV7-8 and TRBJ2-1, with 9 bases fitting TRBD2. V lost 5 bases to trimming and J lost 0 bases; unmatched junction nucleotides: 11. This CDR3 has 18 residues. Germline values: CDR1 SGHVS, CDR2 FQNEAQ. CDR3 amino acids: CASSQYSGGSSSYNEQFF. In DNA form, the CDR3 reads TGTGCCAGCAGCCAGTATAGCGGGGGCTCTAGCTCCTACAATGAGCAGTTCTTC.

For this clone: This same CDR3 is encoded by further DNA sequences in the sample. As DNA, the CDR3 is TGTGCCAGCAGCTTTTGGCGGGACACTGAAGCTTTCTTT. As protein: CASSFWRDTEAFF. The rearrangement uses TRBV7-2 and TRBJ1-1; D uncertain. V was cut by 3 bases and J by 3 bases, with 8 bases left in between. The CDR3 runs 13 residues. Per germline, CDR1 SGHTA and CDR2 FQGNSA.

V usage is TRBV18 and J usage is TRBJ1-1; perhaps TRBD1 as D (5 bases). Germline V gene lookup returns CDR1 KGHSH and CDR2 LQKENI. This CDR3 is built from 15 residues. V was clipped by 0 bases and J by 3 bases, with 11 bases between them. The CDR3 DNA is TGTGCCAGCTCACCACCGGCAGGGCGGGACACTGAAGCTTTCTTT. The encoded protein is CASSPPAGRDTEAFF. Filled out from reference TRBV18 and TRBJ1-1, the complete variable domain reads NAGVMQNPRHLVRRRGQEARLRCSPMKGHSHVYWYRQLPEEGLKFMVYLQKENIIDESGMPKERFSAEFPKEGPSILRIQQVVRGDSAAYFCASSPPAGRDTEAFFGQGTRLTVV.

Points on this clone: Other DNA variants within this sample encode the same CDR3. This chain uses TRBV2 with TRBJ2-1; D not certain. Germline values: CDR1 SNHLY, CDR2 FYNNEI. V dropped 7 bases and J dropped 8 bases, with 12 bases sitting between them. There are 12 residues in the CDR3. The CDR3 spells CASTERGDEQFF. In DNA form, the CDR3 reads TGTGCCAGCACCGAAAGAGGCGATGAGCAGTTCTTC.